This T cell receptor (beta chain) was retrieved from a study of blood T cell repertoires in COVID-19. Overall study context: COVID-19 samples, acute and convalescent, were from the United States, Italy and Spain. PBMCs, B-cell-depleted T cells, or T cells provided the cDNA or gDNA that made up the material.

The CDR3 is made up of 15 amino acids. Germline CDR1 SGHDT, CDR2 YYEEEE. V was pared by 3 bases and J by 9 bases, with 9 bases of the junction left unmatched. Seattle patients were enrolled during active infection and followed longitudinally. Per the study methods: Nucleated cell counts were estimated from reference gene primer amplification. Using immunoSEQ multiplex PCR, the repertoire was profiled, and TCRdb retains in-frame clones only, with some absent. V and J calls and clone size are copied from that table; D and trimming were computed from the DNA. The sample carries some 180,000 clones, around nine tenths recorded once.

Sequenced input: peripheral blood. The chain carries TRBV5-6 and TRBJ1-2; TRBD1 agrees at 12 bases. The receptor was derived from a man aged 50-60 years with COVID-19, enrolled during active disease. CDR3 amino acids: CASSSGTGGRVSYTF. The CDR3 DNA reads as TGTGCCAGCAGCTCCGGGACAGGGGGCAGGGTTAGCTACACCTTC.